This record looks at one T cell receptor (beta chain) sequence and its context. Its antigen remains undetermined. No qualities accompany the bases; no much larger clone lies one base away. This record comes from a study of T cell responses to AZD1222 COVID-19 vaccine (dated by TCRdb to the early 2020s). Looking at the study overall: AZD1222 recipients given second doses at about 4 weeks or at about 12 weeks were pooled, since spike-specific TCR depth and breadth were not found to differ between the two schedules. A total of 240 or so trial participants underwent TCR sequencing, of whom around 210 had received two doses of AZD1222 and around 25 had received two doses of the MenACWY control vaccine. Enrollment into the trials was organized by age into subgroups of 18-55, 56-69 and 70-plus years, and those subgroups contained roughly 140, 27 and 60 TCR-sequenced participants, respectively. Points the paper makes about the study in general: In the small 56-69-year group, the increase in depth fell short of significance, most likely because of low power. No day 14 peak-response samples were available, so repertoires were characterized only after the peak T cell response. Conclusions about previously exposed vaccinees are limited because only six or seven AZD1222 recipients were SARS-CoV-2 seropositive at baseline. After two AZD1222 doses, spike-specific TCR breadth and depth were significantly higher than at day 0 and than in MenACWY recipients. Participants were mostly white British and included more females than males, and it was suggested by the authors that clonal diversity may have been underestimated. Nearly half of unique spike-specific TCRs reportedly recognized epitopes outside regions mutated in the B.1.351 and B.1.1.7 variants. Vaccine-associated CD4 TCRs spanned the whole spike protein, with dominant responses in regions 160-218 and 743-854.

V loses 5 bases, J loses 4 bases, and the germline ends lie 14 bases apart. Measured from the cysteine to the phenylalanine, the CDR3 is 14 residues long. The DNA shown is the 42-base CDR3, in frame from base 1. According to the germline V gene, CDR1 reads MNHEY and CDR2 reads SVGAGI. The CDR3 regions of human TCRbeta chains were analyzed by immunosequencing. On the study's bioinformatics: Repertoire TCRs were matched against a reference library of SARS-CoV-2-specific TCRs generated with the MIRA antigen-specificity platform. Breadth was defined as the fraction of unique TCRs that were SARS-CoV-2-associated. Depth was defined as the fraction of total T cells that were SARS-CoV-2-associated. Using the MIRA data, every spike-specific TCR was mapped to the spike region that the TCR reacted to and assigned to either a CD4 or a CD8 class. Log10-transformed breadth and depth values were compared by one-way ANOVA with Sidak's multiple comparisons tests. TCRdb limited this immuneACCESS table to in-frame rearrangements with V and J called. A share of clones is missing; checked studies link under half to unresolved V genes, and the rest is unexplained. That table is the source of V, J and clone size, and D and trimming were worked out from the DNA. Within this sample are approximately 70,000 clones, with 75% to 90% of them counted one time only. Jointly, the top ten make up 20% of the sample.

Per the publication, the time point label means: baseline before first vaccination. Samples from vaccinated people were obtained from the UK trials COV001 and COV002, which included a single-blind randomized controlled phase 2/3 trial of AZD1222 (ChAdOx1 nCoV-19) in healthy adults. For TCRbeta chain sequencing, PBMC samples were collected from trial participants at day 0 and at day 28 after the second dose. This specimen consisted of peripheral blood, obtained on day 0 of AZD1222 vaccination. Recombination joined TRBV6-5 with TRBJ1-2, and possibly TRBD1, on 6 matching bases. This receptor was taken from an adult in good health. This receptor carries the CDR3 CASSRTGPLYGYTF. The DNA sequence is given as TGTGCCAGCAGTAGAACAGGGCCGCTCTATGGCTACACCTTC.